This T cell receptor beta chain came from a study of identical twins. Whole-study results and caveats: Whereas memory repertoires showed no such difference, abundant cord blood beta clonotypes carried fewer insertions. Zero-insertion findings could be partly confounded by invariant cells (MAIT and iNKT cells). For out-of-frame alpha sequences shared by twins, low generation probability was in excess.

Everyone who gave samples was a healthy Caucasian. TCRdb reanalysed the 5' RACE reads using MiXCR and keeps one entry per CDR3 protein. The data show some 710,000 distinct CDR3 sequences, with 6% to 6.5% seen just once and under 2% held by the top ten. The CDR3 is 16 residues long. Trimming at V came to 4 bases and at J to 7 bases, leaving 12 bases not matched to a gene. Germline V gene data show CDR1 as SGHAT and CDR2 as FQNNGV. Ten or more counts support this clonotype. What it binds is unknown. This sequence was found in a man younger than 30 in good health. Sequencing was done on a sample of naive T cells sorted from blood. The chain carries TRBV11-2 and TRBJ2-1, with 8 positions matching TRBD2. DNA for the CDR3: TGTGCCAGCAGCTCCCCTCGGGCGGGAGGACCGAATGAGCAGTTCTTC. Protein sequence: CASSSPRAGGPNEQFF.